This note documents a single T cell receptor (beta chain) sequence. The data stem from a study of Ad26.COV2.S vaccination and SARS-CoV-2 variants. For the study at large: Administration of Ad26.COV2.S was intramuscular, either once or twice 56 days apart.

Only in-frame clones appear in the TCRdb table, and some are missing; sequencing was by immunoSEQ multiplex PCR. Of around 350,000 clones listed, 80% to 90% are singletons. Specified treatment: roughly 18 received Ad26.COV2.S at low or high dose, single or two shots; roughly five received placebo; per-sample allocation not given. The study sampled participants on day 63 after the first vaccine or placebo injection. Vaccination employed an Ad26 vector expressing the Wuhan-strain SARS-CoV-2 spike. From germline, CDR1 is SGHDT and CDR2 YYEEEE. The ends lost 4 bases at V and 5 bases at J; junction bases unmatched: 6. The CDR3 runs to 15 residues.

The source was peripheral blood, collected in a trial of Ad26.COV2.S vaccine versus placebo. The gene calls are TRBV5-6 and TRBJ2-3, with TRBD1 identical over 11 bases. This receptor was identified in a person aged 18-60 years who received the Ad26.COV2.S COVID-19 vaccine or a placebo. For the CDR3, the DNA is TGTGCCAGCAGCACGGGGACAGGGGGACGAGATACGCAGTATTTT. As protein: CASSTGTGGRDTQYF.